Listed below are T cell receptor beta chains from one sample, sequenced in a study of PD-L1 blockade in urothelial cancer. Data came from immunoSEQ multiplex PCR; TCRdb stores just in-frame clones and leaves some out. The table lists about 45,000 clones, nearly 90% of them singletons. The sample consisted of PBMCs, taken around atezolizumab (anti-PD-L1) treatment. These receptors originate from a donor at least 40 years old with urothelial cancer. Both conserved end residues are part of each CDR3. The order of the fields is D gene, clone size, V gene, J gene, CDR3 protein, CDR3 DNA. D genes are given only for firm matches. Size is omitted from some rows. Given values are once, few, many or a class for expanded clones.

TRBD2	-	TRBV30	TRBJ2-2	CAWIRPTSGQTPNTGELFF	TGTGCCTGGATCCGCCCCACTAGCGGCCAAACCCCGAACACCGGGGAGCTGTTTTTT
TRBD1	-	TRBV5-1	TRBJ2-7	CASSLPGTGGSYEQYF	TGCGCCAGCAGCCTGCCCGGGACAGGGGGATCCTACGAGCAGTACTTC
-	-	TRBV27	TRBJ2-5	CASSLLVAARETQYF	TGTGCCAGCAGTTTACTGGTAGCGGCACGGGAGACCCAGTACTTC
TRBD2	-	TRBV27	TRBJ2-5	CASSYSGRRETQYF	TGTGCCAGCAGCTATAGCGGGAGGAGGGAGACCCAGTACTTC
-	-	TRBV5-1	TRBJ2-1	CASSNSNSYNEQFF	TGCGCCAGCAGCAACAGTAACTCCTACAATGAGCAGTTCTTC
-	few	TRBV9	TRBJ1-1	CASSPRQASTEAFF	TGTGCCAGCAGCCCCCGACAGGCCTCCACTGAAGCTTTCTTT
-	-	TRBV7-2	TRBJ1-5	CASRGGSNQPQHF	TGTGCCAGCAGGGGGGGAAGCAATCAGCCCCAGCATTTT
-	-	TRBV18	TRBJ1-4	CASSPEGQPNEKLFF	TGTGCCAGCTCACCAGAGGGACAACCTAATGAAAAACTGTTTTTT
TRBD2	-	TRBV18	TRBJ2-7	CASSRGDAYEQYF	TGTGCCAGCTCCCGGGGGGATGCCTACGAGCAGTACTTC
-	-	TRBV7-3	TRBJ2-5	CASSSEPGKETQYF	TGTGCCAGCAGCTCCGAACCAGGAAAAGAGACCCAGTACTTC
-	-	TRBV4-2	TRBJ2-5	CASSPGETQYF	TGTGCCAGCAGCCCAGGGGAGACCCAGTACTTC
-	-	TRBV7-3	TRBJ2-2	CASSAGPGELFF	TGTGCCAGCAGCGCAGGGCCCGGGGAGCTGTTTTTT
-	once	TRBV4-3	TRBJ1-2	CASSQGGGGSTF	TGCGCCAGCAGCCAGGGGGGGGGAGGATCCACCTTC
TRBD2	-	TRBV27	TRBJ2-7	CASSAHIGGIGGGGYEQYF	TGTGCCAGCAGTGCCCATATCGGCGGGATTGGTGGCGGGGGCTACGAGCAGTACTTC
TRBD2	-	TRBV15	TRBJ2-3	CATSPGTSGSTDTQYF	TGTGCCACCAGCCCAGGTACTAGCGGGAGCACAGATACGCAGTATTTT
-	-	TRBV20-1	TRBJ2-7	CSALTYYEQYF	TGCAGTGCCCTAACTTACTACGAGCAGTACTTC
-	-	TRBV4-1	TRBJ1-2	CASSQDRGGHPNYGYTF	TGCGCCAGCAGCCAAGATAGGGGAGGACACCCTAACTATGGCTACACCTTC
TRBD2	-	TRBV14	TRBJ2-3	CASSQGAGGKQLAGDRDTQYF	TGTGCCAGCAGCCAAGGGGCAGGCGGCAAGCAACTAGCGGGAGACCGGGATACGCAGTATTTT
-	-	TRBV19	TRBJ2-6	CASSIPRAGANVLTF	TGTGCCAGTAGTATCCCCCGGGCTGGGGCCAACGTCCTGACTTTC
-	-	TRBV4-1	TRBJ1-4	CASSRYPGLLDEKLFF	TGCGCCAGCAGCCGCTACCCGGGTCTATTGGATGAAAAACTGTTTTTT
-	-	TRBV5-3	TRBJ2-7	CARSLRRGEGHEQYF	TGTGCCAGAAGCTTGAGGCGGGGAGAGGGCCACGAGCAGTACTTC
-	few	TRBV5-1	TRBJ2-1	CASSGSGNEQFF	TGCGCCAGCAGCGGCTCGGGGAATGAGCAGTTCTTC
-	once	TRBV11-1	TRBJ2-1	CASSFGASYNEQFF	TGTGCCAGCAGCTTTGGGGCGTCCTACAATGAGCAGTTCTTC
TRBD2	-	TRBV29-1	TRBJ2-3	CSVRGGGAPTDTQYF	TGCAGCGTCCGGGGGGGCGGGGCACCCACAGATACGCAGTATTTT
TRBD2	-	TRBV4-3	TRBJ2-3	CASSPGGGFTDTQYF	TGCGCCAGCAGCCCGGGGGGGGGATTCACAGATACGCAGTATTTT
-	-	TRBV30	TRBJ1-2	CAWSTTGNYGYTF	TGTGCCTGGAGTACGACTGGTAACTATGGCTACACCTTC
-	-	TRBV4-2	TRBJ2-5	CASSQDLASRQTQYF	TGTGCCAGCAGCCAAGATCTGGCTAGTAGGCAGACCCAGTACTTC
-	-	TRBV7-2	TRBJ2-2	CATLSAGELFF	TGTGCCACTTTGTCGGCCGGGGAGCTGTTTTTT
TRBD1	-	TRBV5-6	TRBJ2-1	CASSLAWTGGPYNEQFF	TGTGCCAGCAGCTTGGCCTGGACAGGGGGCCCCTACAATGAGCAGTTCTTC
-	few	TRBV10-3	TRBJ2-7	CAISPRGQGPYEQYF	TGTGCCATCAGTCCCAGAGGTCAGGGTCCCTACGAGCAGTACTTC
TRBD2	few	TRBV9	TRBJ2-5	CASSVAGEGWETQYF	TGTGCCAGCAGCGTAGCTGGGGAGGGGTGGGAGACCCAGTACTTC
-	-	TRBV6-1	TRBJ1-5	CASRGGAVGQPQHF	TGTGCCAGCAGGGGGGGGGCGGTAGGTCAGCCCCAGCATTTT
TRBD2	-	TRBV5-6	TRBJ2-1	CASSPPPGGGYNEQFF	TGTGCCAGCAGCCCCCCCCCGGGAGGGGGGTACAATGAGCAGTTCTTC
TRBD2	-	TRBV27	TRBJ2-7	CASSLGRGLAGGREQYF	TGTGCCAGCAGTTTGGGTCGGGGGCTAGCGGGAGGCCGGGAGCAGTACTTC
TRBD2	-	TRBV9	TRBJ2-5	CASSVAGGWGETQYF	TGTGCCAGCAGCGTAGCGGGGGGTTGGGGGGAGACCCAGTACTTC
-	once	TRBV6-1	TRBJ1-2	CASIAGNNYGYTF	TGTGCCAGCATCGCCGGGAATAACTATGGCTACACCTTC
-	few	TRBV5-4	TRBJ1-2	CASSAGQSYGYTF	TGTGCCAGCAGCGCTGGACAGTCCTATGGCTACACCTTC
TRBD1	-	TRBV15	TRBJ1-4	CATSSRDSRNEKLFF	TGTGCCACCAGCAGCCGGGACAGCCGTAATGAAAAACTGTTTTTT
-	once	TRBV11-1	TRBJ2-7	CASSRSTGGYEQYF	TGTGCCAGCAGCCGAAGCACCGGGGGCTACGAGCAGTACTTC
-	-	TRBV7-2	TRBJ2-5	CASSFRRETQYF	TGTGCCAGCAGCTTCAGGAGGGAGACCCAGTACTTC
-	-	TRBV7-2	TRBJ2-4	CASSLGGQGTKNIQYF	TGTGCCAGCAGCTTAGGCGGTCAGGGTACCAAAAACATTCAGTACTTC
TRBD2	-	TRBV7-9	TRBJ2-5	CASSSREASGQETQYF	TGTGCCAGCAGCTCCCGAGAGGCTAGCGGGCAAGAGACCCAGTACTTC
-	-	TRBV27	TRBJ1-1	CASSSLWQGRPEAFF	TGTGCCAGCAGTTCCCTGTGGCAGGGTAGGCCTGAAGCTTTCTTT
-	-	TRBV30	TRBJ2-1	CAWSNSGNEQFF	TGTGCCTGGAGCAACAGCGGGAATGAGCAGTTCTTC
-	-	TRBV18	TRBJ1-1	CASSPPGRGTEAFF	TGTGCCAGCTCACCACCGGGGCGGGGGACTGAAGCTTTCTTT
TRBD2	-	TRBV7-9	TRBJ2-5	CASSFWASGEETQYF	TGTGCCAGCAGCTTTTGGGCTAGCGGCGAAGAGACCCAGTACTTC
-	once	TRBV28	TRBJ2-2	CASMSGAGELFF	TGTGCCAGCATGTCGGGAGCCGGGGAGCTGTTTTTT
TRBD1	-	TRBV29-1	TRBJ2-1	CSVAGQGAVYNEQFF	TGCAGCGTCGCAGGACAGGGGGCAGTCTACAATGAGCAGTTCTTC
TRBD2	-	TRBV19	TRBJ2-7	CASSMASGRYEQYF	TGTGCCAGTAGTATGGCTAGCGGGAGGTACGAGCAGTACTTC
-	-	TRBV2	TRBJ2-7	CASTRTAYEQYF	TGTGCCAGCACAAGAACAGCCTACGAGCAGTACTTC
TRBD1	-	TRBV5-4	TRBJ1-2	CASSSGDRGGAPSGTF	TGTGCCAGCAGCTCGGGGGACAGGGGAGGTGCCCCGTCCGGCACCTTC
TRBD1	few	TRBV29-1	TRBJ1-1	CSVRQGNTEAFF	TGCAGCGTTAGACAGGGGAACACTGAAGCTTTCTTT
TRBD2	-	TRBV30	TRBJ2-3	CALGRARTDTQYF	TGTGCCCTCGGGAGGGCCCGGACAGATACGCAGTATTTT
-	-	TRBV7-8	TRBJ1-4	CASSLARPRGTNEKLFF	TGTGCCAGCAGCTTAGCGAGGCCCCGAGGAACTAATGAAAAACTGTTTTTT
TRBD1	-	TRBV5-6	TRBJ1-5	CASSAQGYGQPQHF	TGTGCCAGCAGCGCACAGGGGTACGGTCAGCCCCAGCATTTT
-	-	TRBV19	TRBJ1-1	CASSPLGGSAEAFF	TGTGCCAGTAGTCCCCTGGGGGGGAGCGCTGAAGCTTTCTTT
-	once	TRBV11-3	TRBJ1-1	CASSLGGGQNTEAFF	TGTGCCAGCAGCTTAGGGGGGGGCCAGAACACTGAAGCTTTCTTT
TRBD2	-	TRBV2	TRBJ2-3	CASTPTSGRGTQYF	TGTGCCAGCACTCCGACTAGCGGGAGGGGTACGCAGTATTTT
TRBD2	-	TRBV5-4	TRBJ2-1	CASSHTSGKNNEQFF	TGTGCCAGCAGCCACACTAGCGGGAAAAACAATGAGCAGTTCTTC
TRBD2	once	TRBV19	TRBJ2-3	CASSPSGRASSTDTQYF	TGTGCCAGTTCCCCTAGCGGACGTGCCTCTAGCACAGATACGCAGTATTTT